A selection of T cell receptor beta chains follows, all from one sample in a study of blood T cells in healthy people across ages. Each CDR3 protein is one row after TCRdb ran MiXCR on the 5' RACE reads. The repertoire holds over 950,000 distinct CDR3 sequences, around two fifths seen once, with less than 15% in the top ten. Source material: blood. Receptors were obtained from a young man in good health. The CDR3 runs from the conserved cysteine through the conserved F or W.

CDR3	V	J	length
CSVRTRLRGYNEQYF	TRBV29-1	-	15
CASSLDVGDIQETQYF	TRBV5-6	TRBJ2-5	16
CASNSSTGIYGYTF	TRBV6-1	TRBJ1-2	14
CAISLPGEKLFF	TRBV10-3	TRBJ1-4	12
CATSRDYRENSNQPQHF	TRBV15	TRBJ1-5	17
CSARVRGGSTEAFF	TRBV20-1	TRBJ1-1	14
CASRAGGAGTDTQYF	TRBV28	TRBJ2-3	15
CASSLEDQNTEAFF	TRBV4-2	TRBJ1-1	14
CSAKPGQGAIYGYTF	TRBV20-1	TRBJ1-2	15
CASRVQDSYEQYF	TRBV6-5	TRBJ2-7	13
CASRQGFSTEAFF	TRBV28	TRBJ1-1	13
CASSLWGGGALGEQFF	TRBV28	TRBJ2-1	16
CASSLYQSRVGYTF	TRBV12-3/TRBV12-4	TRBJ1-2	14
CASKTGEITGELFF	TRBV28	TRBJ2-2	14
CASSLERAEAFF	TRBV11-2	TRBJ1-1	12
CASGASTNYGYTF	TRBV13	TRBJ1-2	13
CASSLSLMGTEGYTF	TRBV5-1	TRBJ1-2	15
CSVGRQGVNTEAFF	TRBV29-1	TRBJ1-1	14
CASIDLWGVRNTEAFF	TRBV2	TRBJ1-1	16
CASSTSGSNQPQHF	TRBV9	TRBJ1-5	14
CSAAFERGTAYSYNEQFF	TRBV20-1	TRBJ2-1	18
CASSLSGTVNYGYTF	TRBV7-9	TRBJ1-2	15
CATSRSAGESYNEQFF	TRBV24-1	TRBJ2-1	16
CASSLKTDRGYGYTF	TRBV3-1	TRBJ1-2	15
CASGSSDRRTTGELFF	TRBV12-5	TRBJ2-2	16
CASSPKAGQDQPQHF	TRBV5-5	TRBJ1-5	15
CASSLGLRGKDNQPQHF	TRBV7-2	TRBJ1-5	17
CATSRGRTGTHSNQPQHF	TRBV15	TRBJ1-5	18